A single sample is the source of the 21 T cell receptor beta chains below, sequenced in a study of beta chain features in type 1 diabetes. Whole-study findings and limits: TCRB CDR3 length was moderately but significantly reduced in all four CD4+ subsets of Type 1 diabetes patients.

Their antigens remain unidentified. Every isolated RNA sample was fully reverse transcribed, so sequencing captured expressed TCRB transcripts. The assay was immunoSEQ multiplex PCR, and TCRdb's table has in-frame clones only and misses some. The table records 500,000 to 650,000 clones, approximately 13% of them present only once. The sample was naive CD4+ T cells from blood. The receptors originated from a man younger than 45 with type 1 diabetes.

This clone was detected many times. The V call is TRBV10-3, the J call TRBJ2-6; D gene unclear. Trimming cost V 10 bases and J 0 bases, with 1 base left between them. Germline assignment: CDR1 ENHRY and CDR2 SYGVKD. CDR3 length: 11 residues. The CDR3 nucleotides are TGTGCCACCTCTGGGGCCAACGTCCTGACTTTC. It is translated as CATSGANVLTF.

The chain employs TRBV19 and TRBJ1-2; tentatively, D is TRBD1 (6 bases). CDR3 size: 15 residues. Trimming took 3 bases from V and 9 from J, leaving 20 bases between them. Germline-derived CDR1 and CDR2 are LNHDA and SQIVND (reference sequence). The DNA of the CDR3 is TGTGCCAGTAGTATTCAAACCAACAGGGAGCTAAGCTACACCTTC. Translated, it gives CASSIQTNRELSYTF.

Here the CDR3 reads CASSLSGGLDTQYF. As DNA, the CDR3 is TGTGCCAGCAGCTTGAGCGGGGGCCTGGATACGCAGTATTTT. V gene TRBV7-2 combines with J gene TRBJ2-3; 8 nucleotides line up with TRBD2. Germline-derived CDR1 and CDR2 are SGHTA and FQGNSA. The CDR3 consists of 14 residues. Trimming cost V 3 bases and J 6 bases; bases outside gene matches: 5.

This clone appeared a few times. V and J are TRBV5-1 and TRBJ2-1, with TRBD1 identical over 8 bases. Germline trimming cut 4 bases from V and 4 bases from J; bases unmatched to any gene: 7. CDR3 length: 15 residues. CDR1 and CDR2 (germline): SGHRS, YFSETQ. The DNA for the CDR3 is TGCGCCAGCAGCCCGGAGGGACAGGCATACAATGAGCAGTTCTTC. Residues: CASSPEGQAYNEQFF.

This clone was observed a handful of times. The rearrangement joins TRBV13 to TRBJ1-6, with 7 bases lining up with TRBD1. With V trimmed by 0 bases and J by 8 bases, 7 bases remained unmatched. Germline V lookup: CDR1 PRHDT, CDR2 FYEKMQ (reference sequence). The CDR3 consists of 16 residues. The CDR3 sequence is CASSLGAPGGDSPLHF. CDR3 in DNA: TGTGCCAGCAGCTTAGGGGCGCCAGGGGGAGATTCACCCCTCCACTTT.

In its sample, this clone was seen a few times. The rearrangement uses TRBV19 and TRBJ1-2; possibly TRBD1 for D (6 bases). The CDR3 has 13 amino acids. The V end lost 8 bases, the J end lost 2 bases, and 12 bases lay between the germline ends. Germline CDR1 LNHDA, CDR2 SQIVND (reference sequence). The CDR3 DNA sequence: TGTGCCAGTGGCAGGGGACTAAACTATGGCTACACCTTC. Its protein is CASGRGLNYGYTF. Full variable domain (missing parts from reference TRBV19 and TRBJ1-2): DGGITQSPKYLFRKEGQNVTLSCEQNLNHDAMYWYRQDPGQGLRLIYYSQIVNDFQKGDIAEGYSVSREKKESFPLTVTSAQKNPTAFYLCASGRGLNYGYTFGSGTRLTVV.

This chain joins TRBV7-9 and TRBJ1-3; no clear D gene. The germline V gene has CDR1 SEHNR and CDR2 FQNEAQ (reference sequence). Trimming cost V 0 bases and J 0 bases, with 12 bases left between them. The CDR3 has 17 residues. The CDR3 spells CASSLAAGFSSGNTIYF. CDR3 nucleotide sequence: TGTGCCAGCAGCTTAGCGGCAGGATTCAGCTCTGGAAACACCATATATTTT. The whole variable domain, filled in from reference TRBV7-9 and TRBJ1-3, reads DTGVSQNPRHKITKRGQNVTFRCDPISEHNRLYWYRQTLGQGPEFLTYFQNEAQLEKSRLLSDRFSAERPKGSFSTLEIQRTEQGDSAMYLCASSLAAGFSSGNTIYFGEGSWLTVV.

This clone was seen a few times. The gene calls are TRBV15 and TRBJ2-5; D tentatively fits TRBD1 or TRBD2 (5 bases each). Trimming pared 3 bases from V and 2 bases from J, leaving 16 bases between. The germline CDR1 and CDR2 sequences are LNHNV and YYDKDF (reference sequence). CDR3 size: 16 residues. The CDR3 DNA sequence: TGTGCCACCAGCAGTGATCTGGGACGGGTTCAAGAGACCCAGTACTTC. Translating it yields CATSSDLGRVQETQYF.

The chain carries TRBV28 and TRBJ1-4; a possible D gene is TRBD1 (5 bases). This CDR3 region has 15 residues. From germline, CDR1 is MDHEN and CDR2 SYDVKM. Trimming left V 5 bases short and J 0 bases short, with 10 bases between. The CDR3 DNA is TGTGCCAGCAGTGCCGGGGGATCAACTAATGAAAAACTGTTTTTT. Amino acids: CASSAGGSTNEKLFF.

The chain recombines TRBV9 with TRBJ2-7; no clear D gene. Germline V gives CDR1 SGDLS, CDR2 YYNGEE. Trimming took 0 bases from V and 6 from J, leaving 10 bases between them. CDR3 length: 13 residues. CDR3 protein: CASSVDSRSEQYF. CDR3 in DNA: TGTGCCAGCAGCGTAGATTCACGGAGCGAGCAGTACTTC. The full variable domain, rest sourced from reference TRBV9 and TRBJ2-7, is DSGVTQTPKHLITATGQRVTLRCSPRSGDLSVYWYQQSLDQGLQFLIQYYNGEERAKGNILERFSAQQFPDLHSELNLSSLELGDSALYFCASSVDSRSEQYFGPGTRLTVT.

The chain has TRBV18 and TRBJ1-2; TRBD1 might be the D (6 bases). The germline V gene has CDR1 KGHSH and CDR2 LQKENI. The CDR3 spans 14 residues. The V end was cut by 6 bases, the J end by 7 bases, with 18 bases between. The CDR3 region has the DNA TGTGCCAGCTCCCCATCCGGGACATCAAGTGGCTACACCTTC. Translating it yields CASSPSGTSSGYTF. The full variable domain, with the rest looked up from reference TRBV18 and TRBJ1-2, is NAGVMQNPRHLVRRRGQEARLRCSPMKGHSHVYWYRQLPEEGLKFMVYLQKENIIDESGMPKERFSAEFPKEGPSILRIQQVVRGDSAAYFCASSPSGTSSGYTFGSGTRLTVV.

This clone has just a few counts. The J gene is TRBJ1-4, the V gene TRBV6-5, with D possibly being TRBD1 (5 bases). CDR1 and CDR2 (germline): MNHEY, SVGAGI. The CDR3 covers 14 residues. V gave up 8 bases and J gave up 3 bases, with 13 bases separating them. CDR3 coding DNA: TGTGCCAGCCGATTCGGGGCAGCTAATGAAAAACTGTTTTTT. This encodes CASRFGAANEKLFF.

The rearrangement joins TRBV9 to TRBJ1-2; a possible D gene is TRBD1 (5 bases). Trimming cost V 1 base and J 0 bases, with 10 bases left between them. Germline lookup yields CDR1 SGDLS and CDR2 YYNGEE. There are 15 residues in the CDR3. The CDR3 DNA sequence: TGTGCCAGCAGCGTAACAGGTGAAGCTAACTATGGCTACACCTTC. This gives the protein CASSVTGEANYGYTF.

This chain joins TRBV7-4 and TRBJ2-3; D not certain. The V end lost 3 bases, the J end lost 2 bases, and 6 bases lay between the germline ends. The CDR3 spans 13 residues. Germline-derived CDR1 and CDR2 are SGHVT and SQSDAQ. For the CDR3, the DNA is TGTGCCAGCAGCTTGGGTCCCACAGATACGCAGTATTTT. This codes for CASSLGPTDTQYF.

This clone was seen more than once but under ten times. The rearrangement joins TRBV5-6 to TRBJ2-2; 8 positions agree with TRBD1. This CDR3 has 15 residues. CDR1 and CDR2 from the germline V gene are SGHDT and YYEEEE. V gave up 6 bases and J gave up 1 base; unmatched junction bases: 5. The CDR3 coding sequence is TGTGCCAGCACTATGGGGACAGGGAACACCGGGGAGCTGTTTTTT. Translation: CASTMGTGNTGELFF.

This clone appeared a few times. The sample has other DNA sequences that encode this CDR3 too. This chain links TRBV7-2 with TRBJ2-7; D might be TRBD2 (5 bases). CDR1 is SGHTA and CDR2 is FQGNSA in the germline V gene. The length of the CDR3 is 11 residues. Trimming removed 4 bases from V and 6 bases from J, with 7 bases in between. The CDR3 protein is CASSSRGEQYF. The CDR3, as DNA: TGTGCCAGCAGCTCACGGGGCGAGCAGTACTTC.

The chain recombines TRBV7-2 with TRBJ2-7; the D gene is possibly TRBD2 (7 bases). The ends were cut back, 4 bases at V and 3 bases at J, with 10 bases in the middle. This CDR3 is built from 13 residues. Germline-derived CDR1 and CDR2 are SGHTA and FQGNSA. CDR3 DNA: TGTGCCAGCAGCTGGGGGGGCGACTACGAGCAGTACTTC. This codes for CASSWGGDYEQYF.

DNA for the CDR3: TGTGCCAGCAGTTTAATGGTAACGCAGCCCCAGCATTTT. This translates into CASSLMVTQPQHF. The J gene is TRBJ1-5, the V gene TRBV27; no clear D. CDR3 length: 13 residues. Germline V CDR1 and CDR2: MNHEY, SMNVEV (reference sequence). With 2 bases removed from V and 7 bases from J, the gap between germline ends came to 9 bases.

The chain links TRBV18 to TRBJ2-3; 10 bases fit TRBD2. This CDR3 spans 16 amino acids. J gave up 2 bases and V 3 bases, and 5 bases lay outside the gene matches. Germline V lookup: CDR1 KGHSH, CDR2 LQKENI. CDR3 nucleotides: TGTGCCAGCTCACCGAATAGCGGGGGGAACACAGATACGCAGTATTTT. Its translation: CASSPNSGGNTDTQYF.

This chain connects TRBV7-9 to TRBJ1-5; D remains ambiguous. CDR3 size: 15 residues. Germline values: CDR1 SEHNR, CDR2 FQNEAQ (reference sequence). With 5 bases removed from V and 0 bases from J, the gap between germline ends came to 11 bases. In DNA, the CDR3 is TGTGCCAGCAGCCCCAGCGGGTATAGCAATCAGCCCCAGCATTTT. As protein: CASSPSGYSNQPQHF.

This clone was seen more than once but under ten times. The rearrangement joins TRBV2 to TRBJ1-5; D is uncertain. Trimming pared 5 bases from V and 1 base from J, leaving 12 bases between. In germline, CDR1 is SNHLY, CDR2 FYNNEI. This CDR3 has 15 amino acids. CDR3 region: CASSISNWSNQPQHF. CDR3 bases: TGTGCCAGCAGTATATCTAATTGGAGCAATCAGCCCCAGCATTTT.